These 28 T cell receptor beta chains were sequenced from one sample in a study. In TCRdb, the RT-PCR reads were re-called with MiXCR into one record per CDR3 protein. The data show approximately 720,000 distinct CDR3 sequences, with 12% to 15% seen just once and 3.6% held by the top ten. Material: memory CD4+ T cells from blood. The receptors were gathered from a female donor in good health, serving as a healthy control.

In the case of this clonotype: At one boundary the junction diverges from the germline segment, which might be a read error. The rearrangement uses TRBV29-1 and TRBJ1-5; 9 bases map to TRBD1. Germline-derived CDR1 and CDR2 are SQVTM and ANQGSEA. The CDR3 contains 15 residues. CDR3 DNA: TGCAGCGTTGCCTGGGGACAGGGTAGCGATCAGCCCCAGCATTTT. This codes for CSVAWGQGSDQPQHF.

This clonotype was observed a handful of times. The chain links TRBV7-2 to TRBJ1-2, with TRBD1 as a possible D gene (5 bases). Trimming took off 4 bases at V and 4 bases at J, with 16 bases between the two ends. This CDR3 comprises 15 residues. Germline-derived CDR1 and CDR2 are SGHTA and FQGNSA. The CDR3: CASSSLFDSPYGYTF. The CDR3 bases are TGTGCCAGCAGCTCGCTATTCGACAGTCCCTATGGCTACACCTTC.

The chain couples TRBV20-1 to TRBJ2-5, with 9 bases matching TRBD2. Per germline, CDR1 DFQATT and CDR2 SNEGSKA (reference sequence). The trim removed 0 bases at V and 3 bases at J, leaving 17 bases unmatched. This CDR3 has 19 residues. The chain's CDR3 is CSARDLGLAGHTGKETQYF. CDR3 sequence (DNA): TGCAGTGCTAGAGATCTAGGGCTAGCGGGACACACGGGGAAAGAGACCCAGTACTTC.

This clonotype has a handful of counts. The chain has TRBV20-1 and TRBJ2-7; D is perhaps TRBD1 (5 bases). The CDR3 runs 14 residues. The germline V gene has CDR1 DFQATT and CDR2 SNEGSKA (reference sequence). V gave up 0 bases and J gave up 3 bases, with 12 bases separating them. CDR3: CSARDRVGHYEQYF. CDR3 sequence (DNA): TGCAGTGCTAGAGACAGGGTGGGCCACTACGAGCAGTACTTC.

This clonotype was counted ten times or more. The gene calls are TRBV12-3 or TRBV12-4 and TRBJ2-3; TRBD2 agrees at 8 bases. Trimming cost V 6 bases and J 2 bases; bases outside gene matches: 4. This CDR3 comprises 14 residues. CDR3 coding DNA: TGTGCCAGCAGCTTACTAGCGGTCACAGATACGCAGTATTTT. This codes for CASSLLAVTDTQYF.

This clonotype was recorded once. CDR3 amino acids: CASSYLRDRGSYEQYF. The DNA for the CDR3 is TGTGCCAGCAGCTACCTCCGGGACAGGGGCTCCTACGAGCAGTACTTC. The rearrangement uses TRBV7-2 and TRBJ2-7; 10 bases agree with TRBD1. Germline V gene sequence: CDR1 SGHTA, CDR2 FQGNSA. After removal of 4 bases from V and 0 bases from J, the junction contained 6 bases not matched to a gene. CDR3 length: 16 residues.

This clonotype was found many times. The gene calls are TRBV7-2 and TRBJ2-7; possibly TRBD2 for D (5 bases). Trimming stripped 2 bases from V and 2 bases from J, with 13 bases between. This CDR3 region has 15 residues. Looked up from germline, CDR1 is SGHTA and CDR2 is FQGNSA. This CDR3 reads CASSLRQSGTYEQYF. The DNA for the CDR3 is TGTGCCAGCAGCTTACGTCAATCCGGGACCTACGAGCAGTACTTC.

The chain uses TRBV7-8 and TRBJ1-4; 9 nucleotides align to TRBD1. The CDR3 is made up of 15 amino acids. Germline CDR1 reads SGHVS; CDR2 reads FQNEAQ. Germline trimming cut 5 bases from V and 7 bases from J; bases unmatched to any gene: 8. CDR3 loop: CASSALGDRAEKLFF. The CDR3 nucleotides are TGTGCCAGCAGCGCTTTGGGGGACAGGGCTGAAAAACTGTTTTTT.

This clonotype occurred many times. The chain has TRBV20-1 and TRBJ2-5, with D perhaps matching TRBD2 (5 bases). Germline V gives CDR1 DFQATT, CDR2 SNEGSKA (reference sequence). The CDR3 sequence is 15 residues long. Deletions cut 5 bases from V and 4 bases from J, with 20 bases between. The CDR3 DNA is TGCAGTGCTGGGAGCATCACCTCAGGAGGAGAGACCCAGTACTTC. This encodes CSAGSITSGGETQYF.

This clonotype was picked up a small number of times. The chain recombines TRBV2 with TRBJ1-5, with D uncertain. V lost 3 bases to trimming and J lost 7 bases, with 10 bases between them. This CDR3 has 13 residues. CDR1 SNHLY and CDR2 FYNNEI come from the germline V gene. The CDR3 loop reads CASSDLHEQPQHF. The CDR3 DNA reads as TGTGCCAGCAGTGATTTACATGAGCAGCCCCAGCATTTT.

This clonotype was counted a few times. The rearrangement joins TRBV25-1 to TRBJ2-5; D possibly corresponds to TRBD2 (5 bases). V was pared by 5 bases and J by 7 bases, with 11 bases between. Germline lookup yields CDR1 MGHDK and CDR2 SYGVNS. This CDR3 is built from 12 residues. The CDR3 sequence is CASSHTRGTQYF. DNA for the CDR3: TGTGCCAGCAGTCATACCCGGGGGACCCAGTACTTC.

This clonotype was counted many times. This sequence joins TRBV27 and TRBJ2-7, with TRBD1 matching 10 bases. The ends lost 3 bases at V and 5 bases at J; junction bases unmatched: 7. This CDR3 spans 15 amino acids. Germline V gene data show CDR1 as MNHEY and CDR2 as SMNVEV (reference sequence). The CDR3 here is CASSFSTGGDDEQYF. CDR3 DNA: TGTGCCAGCAGTTTCTCGACAGGGGGCGACGACGAGCAGTACTTC.

This clonotype showed up just a few times. The chain recombines TRBV15 with TRBJ2-3; D unclear. Germline CDR1 and CDR2: LNHNV and YYDKDF (reference sequence). The CDR3 has 14 residues. With 1 base removed from V and 4 bases from J, the gap between germline ends came to 9 bases. The CDR3 spells CATSRGLNADTQYF. The CDR3 DNA follows: TGTGCCACCAGCAGAGGGCTAAACGCAGATACGCAGTATTTT. Using reference TRBV15 and TRBJ2-3 for the parts outside the CDR3, the full variable domain is DAMVIQNPRYQVTQFGKPVTLSCSQTLNHNVMYWYQQKSSQAPKLLFHYYDKDFNNEADTPDNFQSRRPNTSFCFLDIRSPGLGDTAMYLCATSRGLNADTQYFGPGTRLTVL.

This chain connects TRBV6-6 to TRBJ2-4, with 9 positions matching TRBD1. The V segment lost 6 bases and the J segment 10 bases; nucleotides outside the gene matches: 10. This CDR3 spans 14 amino acids. Looked up from germline, CDR1 is MNHNY and CDR2 is SVGAGI (reference sequence). Here the CDR3 reads CASSPDRGLEIQYF. The DNA of the CDR3 is TGTGCCAGCAGCCCCGACAGGGGGTTGGAGATTCAGTACTTC.

V is TRBV6-2 or TRBV6-3 and J is TRBJ2-7; D not resolved. There are 12 residues in the CDR3. Germline V CDR1 and CDR2: MNHEY, SVGEGT. Between the trimmed V and J ends, which lost 2 bases and 6 bases, there was a span of 8 bases. The CDR3 is CASSYQNLEQYF. As DNA, the CDR3 is TGTGCCAGCAGTTACCAGAATCTCGAGCAGTACTTC.

This clonotype was picked up a small number of times. The gene calls are TRBV20-1 and TRBJ1-6; TRBD1 matches 9 bases. V lost 3 bases and J lost 9; bases outside the gene matches: 6. Germline V lookup: CDR1 DFQATT, CDR2 SNEGSKA (reference sequence). The CDR3 spans 14 residues. Here the CDR3 reads CSARSTGGGSPLHF. CDR3 coding DNA: TGCAGTGCTAGGTCGACAGGGGGTGGTTCACCCCTCCACTTT.

This clonotype was detected ten times or more. The J gene is TRBJ2-7, the V gene TRBV27; D unresolved. The V gene lost 3 bases and the J gene lost 5 bases, with 14 bases spanning the gap. The CDR3 contains 14 residues. The V gene's germline CDR1 is MNHEY and CDR2 SMNVEV (reference sequence). CDR3 sequence (DNA): TGTGCCAGCAGTTTCCTCAGCCGCCAGGACGAGCAGTACTTC. This codes for CASSFLSRQDEQYF.

This rearrangement joins TRBV6-1 to TRBJ1-5, with TRBD1 matching over 8 bases. J lost 3 bases, V lost 7 bases, and 8 bases had no gene match. From germline, CDR1 is MNHNS and CDR2 SASEGT. This CDR3 spans 15 amino acids. In DNA form, the CDR3 reads TGTGCCAGCACCCAGAACCAGGGGGCCAATCAGCCCCAGCATTTT. Translation gives CASTQNQGANQPQHF.

The chain is built from TRBV6-5 and TRBJ2-7, with D unclear. V was pared by 8 bases and J by 2 bases, with 10 bases between. The CDR3 covers 12 residues. The germline CDR1 and CDR2 sequences are MNHEY and SVGAGI. Written as DNA, the CDR3 is TGTGCCAGCGGAGACACCCCCTACGAGCAGTACTTC. Its translation: CASGDTPYEQYF.

The chain recombines TRBV6-6 with TRBJ2-7, with D maybe TRBD1 (6 bases). This CDR3 region has 14 residues. CDR1 is MNHNY, CDR2 SVGAGI, per germline (reference sequence). V was clipped by 4 bases and J by 2 bases, with 12 bases between them. CDR3 sequence: CASSLTRGTYEQYF. In nucleotides, the CDR3 is TGTGCCAGCAGTTTGACAAGGGGGACCTACGAGCAGTACTTC.

The chain employs TRBV6-5 and TRBJ2-7, with D possibly matching TRBD1 (6 bases). The CDR3 loop spans 13 amino acids. The germline V and J ends were trimmed by 4 bases and 11 bases, with 18 bases remaining between them. Germline V gene data show CDR1 as MNHEY and CDR2 as SVGAGI. The CDR3 region is CASSSDPTGLKYF. CDR3 coding DNA: TGTGCCAGCAGTTCAGACCCAACAGGGTTGAAGTACTTC.

The chain carries TRBV6-6 and TRBJ1-5; weak D call: TRBD1 (6 bases). V gave up 7 bases and J gave up 6 bases, with 16 bases separating them. In germline, CDR1 is MNHNY, CDR2 SVGAGI (reference sequence). The CDR3 has 14 residues. CDR3 coding DNA: TGTGCCAGCAATAAGGGGGAGGGGGGTCAGCCCCAGCATTTT. This gives the protein CASNKGEGGQPQHF.

In the case of this clonotype: Mismatch with germline at one junction end may stem from a read error. The chain uses TRBV5-1 and TRBJ1-2; D remains ambiguous. This CDR3 is built from 15 residues. CDR1 SGHRS and CDR2 YFSETQ come from the germline V gene. The CDR3 sequence is CASSIEGRVWDGYNF. As DNA, the CDR3 is TGCGCCAGCAGCATCGAGGGCCGGGTGTGGGATGGCTACAACTTC.

This clonotype was counted ten times or more. The chain has TRBV29-1 and TRBJ2-3; D ambiguous. The CDR3 consists of 12 residues. Germline V gives CDR1 SQVTM, CDR2 ANQGSEA. The V end lost 7 bases, the J end lost 3 bases, and 11 bases lay between the germline ends. CDR3 region: CSARRITDTQYF. The CDR3 DNA is TGCAGCGCTAGAAGGATTACAGATACGCAGTATTTT.

The V gene is TRBV29-1, the J gene TRBJ2-5; 8 bases line up with TRBD1. Germline loops: CDR1 SQVTM, CDR2 ANQGSEA. Trimming at V came to 8 bases and at J to 0 bases, leaving 8 bases not matched to a gene. The length of the CDR3 is 14 residues. CDR3 loop: CSFVGQADQETQYF. The CDR3 DNA sequence: TGCAGCTTCGTGGGACAGGCTGACCAAGAGACCCAGTACTTC.

This clonotype appeared many times. The genes are TRBV4-1 and TRBJ1-2; TRBD1 aligns across 9 bases. The ends lost 2 bases at V and 4 bases at J; junction bases unmatched: 5. The length of the CDR3 is 15 residues. Germline CDR1 MGHRA, CDR2 YSYEKL. CDR3 sequence reads: CASSQPGQGRYGYTF. CDR3 nucleotides: TGCGCCAGCAGCCAACCGGGACAGGGTCGCTATGGCTACACCTTC.

The chain links TRBV6-5 to TRBJ2-5, with D possibly called TRBD1 or TRBD2 (6 bases each). Trimming cost V 6 bases and J 5 bases, with 16 bases left between them. The CDR3 is made up of 14 amino acids. The germline V gene has CDR1 MNHEY and CDR2 SVGAGI. The CDR3 is CASRRARGPETQYF. The CDR3 bases are TGTGCCAGCAGACGCGCACGGGGGCCGGAGACCCAGTACTTC.

This chain uses TRBV5-4 with TRBJ1-2; TRBD1 matches at 9 bases. This CDR3 comprises 14 residues. V was pared by 0 bases and J by 8 bases, with 5 bases of the junction left unmatched. Germline V gene sequence: CDR1 SGHNT, CDR2 YYREEE (reference sequence). Written as DNA, the CDR3 is TGTGCCAGCAGCTTGGGGACAGGGGAAGAAGGCTACACCTTC. This codes for CASSLGTGEEGYTF.